One and the same sample provided the 13 T cell receptor beta chains below, sequenced in a study of PD-L1 blockade in urothelial cancer. Sequencing was performed with immunoSEQ multiplex PCR; in TCRdb, only in-frame clones are kept and a portion is missing. The table has fewer than 40,000 clones, around 90% seen once. The sequencing used PBMCs, collected around atezolizumab (anti-PD-L1) treatment. These receptors all stem from a man aged 70-80 years with urothelial cancer.

The table lists this clone with a few counts. The chain uses TRBV5-6 and TRBJ1-5; 7 bases are shared with TRBD1. The junction had 8 bases not matched to a gene; V was cut back by 2 bases and J by 0 bases. There are 17 residues in the CDR3. CDR1 and CDR2 (germline): SGHDT, YYEEEE. The CDR3 DNA follows: TGTGCCAGCAGCTTACAAACAGGGGCATATAGCAATCAGCCCCAGCATTTT. It specifies CASSLQTGAYSNQPQHF.

V usage is TRBV5-1 and J usage is TRBJ1-4, with 8 bases matching TRBD1. The CDR3 spans 15 residues. V shed 4 bases, J shed 0 bases, and the junction held 2 bases outside the gene matches. In germline, CDR1 is SGHRS, CDR2 YFSETQ. The CDR3 DNA is TGCGCCAGCAGCGGACAGGGCTCAACTAATGAAAAACTGTTTTTT. Protein sequence: CASSGQGSTNEKLFF.

This chain uses TRBV15 with TRBJ1-4, with 7 nucleotides matching TRBD1. Germline loops: CDR1 LNHNV, CDR2 YYDKDF (reference sequence). CDR3 length: 15 amino acids. V shed 0 bases, J shed 7 bases, and the junction held 5 bases outside the gene matches. The CDR3 coding sequence is TGTGCCACCAGCAGAGATGGGAACAGGGGTGAAAAACTGTTTTTT. Translated, it gives CATSRDGNRGEKLFF.

This clone was observed a handful of times. A junction boundary mismatches the germline segment, possibly from a read error. The same CDR3 is also encoded by other DNA sequences in this sample. CDR3 DNA sequence: TGTGCCAGCAGCCAAAGCCGGGACATTGCTGGCTACACCTTC. Protein sequence: CASSQSRDIAGYTF. The chain carries TRBV4-1 and TRBJ1-2; D is perhaps TRBD1 (6 bases). The length of the CDR3 is 14 residues. Germline V lookup: CDR1 MGHRA, CDR2 YSYEKL.

The chain is built from TRBV9 and TRBJ2-7; D uncertain. Germline V gives CDR1 SGDLS, CDR2 YYNGEE. V lost 4 bases and J lost 5, with 13 bases in between. The CDR3 extends over 13 amino acids. The CDR3 DNA sequence: TGTGCCAGCAGCCATCAAAGCCGAGACGAGCAGTACTTC. Protein: CASSHQSRDEQYF.

This rearrangement joins TRBV27 to TRBJ2-2; tentatively, D is TRBD1 (5 bases). The germline V gene has CDR1 MNHEY and CDR2 SMNVEV (reference sequence). The CDR3 is made up of 13 amino acids. Trimming removed 6 bases at V and 0 bases at J, with 5 bases between. The CDR3 loop reads CASSRANTGELFF. The DNA of the CDR3 is TGTGCCAGCAGCAGGGCGAACACCGGGGAGCTGTTTTTT.

The chain has TRBV9 and TRBJ2-7; 8 positions match TRBD2. The CDR3 is 15 residues long. CDR1 is SGDLS, CDR2 YYNGEE, per germline. Trimming at V came to 4 bases and at J to 6 bases, leaving 12 bases not matched to a gene. CDR3 bases: TGTGCCAGCAGCCCCAGAGCGGGAGTCGATGTCGAGCAGTACTTC. It translates to CASSPRAGVDVEQYF.

The chain carries TRBV7-3 and TRBJ1-1, with D possibly matching TRBD1 (6 bases). The CDR3 contains 15 residues. Trimming removed 5 bases from V and 7 bases from J, with 20 bases in between. The V gene's germline CDR1 is SGHTA and CDR2 FQGTGA. CDR3 DNA: TGTGCCAGCAGCCCAACCCATCTACAGGGTGGTGAAGCTTTCTTT. Translation: CASSPTHLQGGEAFF. Supplemented by reference TRBV7-3 and TRBJ1-1, the full variable domain reads GAGVSQTPSNKVTEKGKYVELRCDPISGHTALYWYRQSLGQGPEFLIYFQGTGAADDSGLPNDRFFAVRPEGSVSTLKIQRTERGDSAVYLCASSPTHLQGGEAFFGQGTRLTVV.

This clone was counted only a few times. V and J are TRBV7-6 and TRBJ2-7; 13 bases agree with TRBD2. Trimming at V came to 5 bases and at J to 4 bases, leaving 5 bases not matched to a gene. Germline-derived CDR1 and CDR2 are SGHVS and FNYEAQ. The CDR3 has 15 residues. Written as DNA, the CDR3 is TGTGCCAGCAGCCTCGGGACTAGCGGGAATTACGAGCAGTACTTC. Protein: CASSLGTSGNYEQYF.

The rearrangement links TRBV7-3 to TRBJ2-3; 8 nucleotides align to TRBD2. The CDR3 has 16 amino acids. The V and J ends lost 0 bases and 5 bases, in that order; junction bases with no gene match: 7. Germline V gene sequence: CDR1 SGHTA, CDR2 FQGTGA. The chain's CDR3 is CASSLTIGAGVDTQYF. The CDR3 DNA is TGTGCCAGCAGCTTAACAATAGGAGCGGGAGTAGATACGCAGTATTTT.

This chain joins TRBV27 and TRBJ1-2, with 8 bases matching TRBD1. This CDR3 spans 14 amino acids. Germline V lookup: CDR1 MNHEY, CDR2 SMNVEV (reference sequence). V was clipped by 3 bases and J by 6 bases; unmatched bases: 6. The CDR3 loop reads CASSFDRGGDGYTF. CDR3 sequence (DNA): TGTGCCAGCAGTTTCGACAGGGGAGGAGATGGCTACACCTTC.

This clone counts as medium-sized. The chain combines TRBV6-1 with TRBJ2-7, with 7 bases matching TRBD1. CDR1 is MNHNS and CDR2 is SASEGT in the germline V gene. Losses at the gene ends were 4 bases for V and 1 base for J; bases not matched to a gene: 7. This CDR3 region has 15 residues. The CDR3 DNA follows: TGTGCCAGCAGTGTCGTTGGCAGGGGGTCCTACGAGCAGTACTTC. The encoded protein is CASSVVGRGSYEQYF.

CDR3 region: CAISQGAGNTIYF. The CDR3 nucleotides are TGTGCCATCAGCCAGGGTGCCGGAAACACCATATATTTT. V usage is TRBV10-3 and J usage is TRBJ1-3; the D gene is possibly TRBD1 (5 bases). Trimming cost V 6 bases and J 4 bases, with 10 bases left between them. This CDR3 has 13 residues. CDR1 is ENHRY and CDR2 is SYGVKD in the germline V gene.